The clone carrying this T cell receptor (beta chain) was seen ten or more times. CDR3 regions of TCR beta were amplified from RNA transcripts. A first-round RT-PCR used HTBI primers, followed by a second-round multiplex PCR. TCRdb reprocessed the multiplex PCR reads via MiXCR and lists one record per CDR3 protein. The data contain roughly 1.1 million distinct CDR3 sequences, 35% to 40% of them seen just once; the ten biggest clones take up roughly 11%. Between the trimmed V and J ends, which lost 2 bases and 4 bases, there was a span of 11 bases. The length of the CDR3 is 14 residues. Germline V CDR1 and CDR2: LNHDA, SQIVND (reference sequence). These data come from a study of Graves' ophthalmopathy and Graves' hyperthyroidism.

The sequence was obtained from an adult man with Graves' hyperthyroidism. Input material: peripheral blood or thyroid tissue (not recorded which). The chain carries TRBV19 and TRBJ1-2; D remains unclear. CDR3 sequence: CASSIRTRGYGYTF. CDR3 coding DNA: TGTGCCAGTAGTATAAGGACCCGTGGCTATGGCTACACCTTC. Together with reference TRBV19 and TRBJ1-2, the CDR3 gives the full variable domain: DGGITQSPKYLFRKEGQNVTLSCEQNLNHDAMYWYRQDPGQGLRLIYYSQIVNDFQKGDIAEGYSVSREKKESFPLTVTSAQKNPTAFYLCASSIRTRGYGYTFGSGTRLTVV.